These T cell receptor beta chains were read from a single sample in a study of Ad26.COV2.S vaccination and SARS-CoV-2 variants. Sequencing was performed with immunoSEQ multiplex PCR; in TCRdb, only in-frame clones are kept and a portion is missing. Of about 350,000 clones in the sample, under 95% were seen once. The specimen comprised peripheral blood, sampled after recovery from COVID-19. These receptor sequences come from a human donor who had recovered from COVID-19. CDR3s include the opening cysteine and the closing phenylalanine or tryptophan. The order of the fields is clone size, D gene, V gene, J gene, CDR3 DNA, CDR3 protein. The D gene is left open where the match is weak. Where a row states a size, it is once, few, many or the class of an expanded clone; other rows omit it.

size: .; D: .; V: TRBV19; J: TRBJ1-1; DNA: TGTGCCAGTACGGCCGCAGTCGAAGCTTTCTTT; CDR3: CASTAAVEAFF
size: .; D: TRBD2; V: TRBV28; J: TRBJ2-2; DNA: TGTGCCCGCGGGGGCGGGGGGCCGAACCCCGGGGAGCTGTTTTTT; CDR3: CARGGGGPNPGELFF
size: .; D: .; V: TRBV9; J: TRBJ1-2; DNA: TGTGCCAGCAGCGGGCGACAGGAGAGCTATGGCTACACCTTC; CDR3: CASSGRQESYGYTF
size: .; D: TRBD1; V: TRBV9; J: TRBJ1-1; DNA: TGTGCCAGCAGCATAACGGACAGGGAGACTGAAGCTTTCTTT; CDR3: CASSITDRETEAFF
size: .; D: .; V: TRBV18; J: TRBJ1-3; DNA: TGTGCCAGCTCACCACAAGGAACTGGAAACACCATATATTTT; CDR3: CASSPQGTGNTIYF
size: .; D: TRBD1; V: TRBV7-6; J: TRBJ1-1; DNA: TGTGCCAGCAGCTTAGAACAGGGGGCGATGAACACTGAAGCTTTCTTT; CDR3: CASSLEQGAMNTEAFF
size: .; D: .; V: TRBV6-7; J: TRBJ2-7; DNA: TGTGCCAGCAGCTCCCCCAGGGGTAGCGGGTCATACGAGCAGTACTTC; CDR3: CASSSPRGSGSYEQYF
size: .; D: .; V: TRBV20-1; J: TRBJ1-1; DNA: TGCAGTGCGGGGAACACTGAAGCTTTCTTT; CDR3: CSAGNTEAFF
size: once; D: .; V: TRBV27; J: TRBJ1-6; DNA: TGTGCCAGCAGTTCGGGTATGCATTCACCCCTCCACTTT; CDR3: CASSSGMHSPLHF
size: .; D: .; V: TRBV6-5; J: TRBJ1-4; DNA: TGTGCCAGCAGGTCCGGGGCAAATGAAAAACTGTTTTTT; CDR3: CASRSGANEKLFF
size: once; D: TRBD1; V: TRBV4-3; J: TRBJ1-4; DNA: TGCGCCAGCAGCCAAACAGGGCAGGGGGCCGAAAAACTGTTTTTT; CDR3: CASSQTGQGAEKLFF
size: .; D: .; V: TRBV5-4; J: TRBJ1-1; DNA: TGTGCCAGCAGCTTGGGACAGTCGAACACTGAAGCTTTCTTT; CDR3: CASSLGQSNTEAFF
size: .; D: TRBD1; V: TRBV5-5; J: TRBJ1-1; DNA: TGTGCCAGCAGCGACAGGGTCATTAGCTTACTGAACACTGAAGCTTTCTTT; CDR3: CASSDRVISLLNTEAFF
size: .; D: .; V: TRBV9; J: TRBJ1-2; DNA: TGTGCCAGCAGCCACGGACAAGTCGATGGCTACACCTTC; CDR3: CASSHGQVDGYTF
size: .; D: .; V: TRBV4-3; J: TRBJ2-7; DNA: TGCGCCAGCAGCCAAGGGTACGGGCAACCACGGCCCAACTACGAGCAGTACTTC; CDR3: CASSQGYGQPRPNYEQYF
size: .; D: .; V: TRBV19; J: TRBJ1-3; DNA: TGTGCCACCGCGACCGGGACAAACTCTGGAAACACCATATATTTT; CDR3: CATATGTNSGNTIYF
size: .; D: .; V: TRBV5-1; J: TRBJ2-3; DNA: TGCGCCAGCAGCAGACAGGATAGCACAGATACGCAGTATTTT; CDR3: CASSRQDSTDTQYF
size: once; D: TRBD2; V: TRBV6-6; J: TRBJ2-1; DNA: TGTGCCAGCAGTTATCTAGCGGGGTCCTACAATGAGCAGTTCTTC; CDR3: CASSYLAGSYNEQFF
size: .; D: .; V: TRBV20-1; J: TRBJ2-7; DNA: TGCAGTGCTAGTGCCTCTCCAACCTCCTACGAGCAGTACTTC; CDR3: CSASASPTSYEQYF
size: .; D: .; V: TRBV6-5; J: TRBJ1-1; DNA: TGTGCCAGCAGACAGAGTTACAGATATAACACTGAAGCTTTCTTT; CDR3: CASRQSYRYNTEAFF
size: .; D: .; V: TRBV19; J: TRBJ1-2; DNA: TGTGCCAGTAGTGCCGGGACGGGCAACTATGGCTACACCTTC; CDR3: CASSAGTGNYGYTF
size: .; D: .; V: TRBV5-4; J: TRBJ2-7; DNA: TGTGCCAGCAGCTTGGACGGCGGAGAGGAGCAGTACTTC; CDR3: CASSLDGGEEQYF
size: .; D: .; V: TRBV7-2; J: TRBJ1-2; DNA: TGTGCCAGCAGCTTATCGGTGGGGACTATTGCTAACTATGGCTACACCTTC; CDR3: CASSLSVGTIANYGYTF
size: .; D: .; V: TRBV2; J: TRBJ1-1; DNA: TGTGCCAGCACCGGAAGGGGTGGAAGTGCTGAAGCTTTCTTT; CDR3: CASTGRGGSAEAFF
size: .; D: .; V: TRBV19; J: TRBJ2-1; DNA: TGTGCCAGTAGCCCCACTGGGAGCTCCTACAATGAGCAGTTCTTC; CDR3: CASSPTGSSYNEQFF
size: .; D: .; V: TRBV3-1/TRBV3-2; J: TRBJ2-7; DNA: TGTGCCAGCAGCCAAGTCGGGGAATACTACGAGCAGTACTTC; CDR3: CASSQVGEYYEQYF
size: .; D: TRBD2; V: TRBV7-9; J: TRBJ2-5; DNA: TGTGCCAGCAGTCCGACTAGCGGGTACCAAGAGACCCAGTACTTC; CDR3: CASSPTSGYQETQYF
size: .; D: TRBD1; V: TRBV9; J: TRBJ2-1; DNA: TGTGCCAGCAGCGTAGAAAGGCAGGGGGCGAACAATGAGCAGTTCTTC; CDR3: CASSVERQGANNEQFF
size: .; D: .; V: TRBV9; J: TRBJ2-1; DNA: TGTGCCAGCAGCGGGGGTTACAATGAGCAGTTCTTC; CDR3: CASSGGYNEQFF
size: .; D: TRBD1; V: TRBV7-9; J: TRBJ2-7; DNA: TGTGCCAGCAGCCCGGGGACAGGGTTTGCCTACGAGCAGTACTTC; CDR3: CASSPGTGFAYEQYF
size: .; D: .; V: TRBV5-4; J: TRBJ2-3; DNA: TGTGCCAGCACCTCTCCGGGGGACTATACGCAGTATTTT; CDR3: CASTSPGDYTQYF
size: .; D: .; V: TRBV19; J: TRBJ2-1; DNA: TGTGCCAGTAGTATTTCCCCGGGTCCCCTAGGTGAGCAGTTCTTC; CDR3: CASSISPGPLGEQFF
size: .; D: TRBD1; V: TRBV12-3/TRBV12-4; J: TRBJ2-3; DNA: TGTGCCAGCAGCCTGGACAGGGTCACGCAGTATTTT; CDR3: CASSLDRVTQYF
size: .; D: .; V: TRBV11-3; J: TRBJ2-2; DNA: TGTGCCAGCAGCTTATCCCAGGGGTGGCCCGGGGAGCTGTTTTTT; CDR3: CASSLSQGWPGELFF
size: .; D: .; V: TRBV6-6; J: TRBJ1-4; DNA: TGTGCCAGCAGCCAGCCTCAAAGGAATGAAAAACTGTTTTTT; CDR3: CASSQPQRNEKLFF
size: .; D: .; V: TRBV7-2; J: TRBJ1-1; DNA: TGTGCCAGCAGCTCCCAAGGGATTATGAACACTGAAGCTTTCTTT; CDR3: CASSSQGIMNTEAFF
size: .; D: TRBD1; V: TRBV2; J: TRBJ2-4; DNA: TGTGCCAGCAGCCCGGGACAGGGTCAAAACATTCAGTACTTC; CDR3: CASSPGQGQNIQYF
size: .; D: TRBD1; V: TRBV27; J: TRBJ1-6; DNA: TGTGCCAGCAGTCCTCTCCGACAGGGCTCCTATAATTCACCCCTCCACTTT; CDR3: CASSPLRQGSYNSPLHF
size: .; D: TRBD2; V: TRBV9; J: TRBJ2-1; DNA: TGTGCCAGCAGCGTAGCCCCCAGCGGGGGGGCCTTAGAGCAGTTCTTC; CDR3: CASSVAPSGGALEQFF
size: .; D: .; V: TRBV6-6; J: TRBJ1-4; DNA: TGTGCCAGCAGCTCGACGTGGGGGCGCGAAAAACTGTTTTTT; CDR3: CASSSTWGREKLFF
size: once; D: TRBD1; V: TRBV7-2; J: TRBJ2-3; DNA: TGTGCCAGCAGCCTGACTTCAGGGGGCGGCACAGATACGCAGTATTTT; CDR3: CASSLTSGGGTDTQYF
size: .; D: .; V: TRBV20-1; J: TRBJ1-1; DNA: TGCAGTGCTAGTGTAGTAGGGTCGAACACTGAAGCTTTCTTT; CDR3: CSASVVGSNTEAFF
size: .; D: .; V: TRBV27; J: TRBJ1-1; DNA: TGTGCCAGCACGAGCCTTTTTTTTGGGGGTGGATACGCTTTCTTT; CDR3: CASTSLFFGGGYAFF
size: .; D: TRBD1; V: TRBV11-2; J: TRBJ2-1; DNA: TGTGCCAGCAGCTTAGAAGGGTCAGGGGGTAATGAGCAGTTCTTC; CDR3: CASSLEGSGGNEQFF
size: .; D: .; V: TRBV7-2; J: TRBJ2-3; DNA: TGTGCCAGCAGCCCAGGGACGGGTCCGGAGGGAGATACGCAGTATTTT; CDR3: CASSPGTGPEGDTQYF
size: .; D: TRBD2; V: TRBV6-2/TRBV6-3; J: TRBJ2-3; DNA: TGTGCCAGCAGTTTCGGACTAGCGGGGTCAGATACGCAGTATTTT; CDR3: CASSFGLAGSDTQYF
size: .; D: .; V: TRBV7-2; J: TRBJ2-7; DNA: TGTGCCAGCAGCTCGGGGGACACCCTTACGGAGCAGTACTTC; CDR3: CASSSGDTLTEQYF
size: .; D: .; V: TRBV19; J: TRBJ1-4; DNA: TGTGCCAGTCACCTTGGGCCAGGATTCACAACTAATGAAAAACTGTTTTTT; CDR3: CASHLGPGFTTNEKLFF
size: .; D: .; V: TRBV5-8; J: TRBJ2-3; DNA: TGTGCCAGCAGCGACGGAACACAACCCCGACCAGATACGCAGTATTTT; CDR3: CASSDGTQPRPDTQYF
size: .; D: .; V: TRBV6-5; J: TRBJ1-2; DNA: TGTGCCAGCAGTTATTCCGGACATAGCTATGGCTACACCTTC; CDR3: CASSYSGHSYGYTF
size: .; D: .; V: TRBV2; J: TRBJ1-6; DNA: TGTGCCAGCAGTGAAAGGCAGCTAAGCTCCTATAATTCACCCCTCCACTTT; CDR3: CASSERQLSSYNSPLHF
size: .; D: .; V: TRBV2; J: TRBJ1-6; DNA: TGTGCCAGCAGTGCTGGGCCCCGGAGTCGTTCACCCCTCCACTTT; CDR3: CASSAGPRSRSPLHF
size: .; D: .; V: TRBV11-3; J: TRBJ1-1; DNA: TGTGCCAGCAGCTTAGTGGGGCAAACCGAAGCTTTCTTT; CDR3: CASSLVGQTEAFF
size: .; D: .; V: TRBV10-3; J: TRBJ2-5; DNA: TGTGCCATCAAACATTCGGACAGCCAAGAGACCCAGTACTTC; CDR3: CAIKHSDSQETQYF